This TCR beta chain was identified during a study of technical replicates of blood from a handful of donors. Germline V gene data show CDR1 as GTSNPN and CDR2 as SVGIG (reference sequence). V lost 2 bases and J 7 bases, leaving 9 bases between the germline ends. The CDR3 has 12 amino acids. The method was immunoSEQ multiplex PCR; TCRdb's version includes in-frame clones alone and lacks a portion of them. This sample has around 97,000 clones, with around 96% found just once. This clone was counted once. This chain joins TRBV30 and TRBJ2-1; perhaps TRBD1 as D (6 bases). The source of this sequence is a human donor in good health. Sequenced: T cells isolated from PBMCs. The CDR3 sequence is CAWSTQGNEQFF. The CDR3, as DNA: TGTGCCTGGAGTACTCAGGGGAATGAGCAGTTCTTC.